Each of the 23 T cell receptor beta chains below was sequenced from the same sample in a study of cytomegalovirus exposure and HLA in healthy donors. Libraries were prepared by immunoSEQ multiplex PCR; TCRdb keeps only in-frame clonotypes and omits some of them. The table has approximately 180,000 clones, around 87% seen once. Sequencing input: PBMCs. These receptors all come from a woman in her thirties in good health and CMV-seronegative.

The chain links TRBV18 to TRBJ1-1; TRBD1 might be the D (5 bases). The CDR3 has 12 residues. Germline assignment: CDR1 KGHSH and CDR2 LQKENI. V was pared by 0 bases and J by 8 bases, with 7 bases between. CDR3 residues: CASSPPNREAFF. CDR3 DNA: TGTGCCAGCTCACCACCGAACAGGGAAGCTTTCTTT. Full variable domain (missing parts from reference TRBV18 and TRBJ1-1): NAGVMQNPRHLVRRRGQEARLRCSPMKGHSHVYWYRQLPEEGLKFMVYLQKENIIDESGMPKERFSAEFPKEGPSILRIQQVVRGDSAAYFCASSPPNREAFFGQGTRLTVV.

This sequence joins TRBV7-2 and TRBJ2-1, with 7 positions matching TRBD1. Germline V gene sequence: CDR1 SGHTA, CDR2 FQGNSA. CDR3 size: 18 residues. With 3 bases clipped from V and 0 bases from J, the junction kept 11 bases outside the gene matches. Here the CDR3 reads CASSFDKRGRSSYNEQFF. In DNA form, the CDR3 reads TGTGCCAGCAGCTTCGACAAAAGGGGGCGAAGCTCCTACAATGAGCAGTTCTTC.

The chain carries TRBV14 and TRBJ2-7; D possibly corresponds to TRBD1 (5 bases). V was pared by 2 bases and J by 6 bases, with 8 bases between. Germline V gene sequence: CDR1 SGHDN, CDR2 FVKESK. The CDR3 runs 12 residues. The CDR3 here is CASSQQGIEQYF. DNA of the CDR3: TGTGCCAGCAGCCAACAGGGAATCGAGCAGTACTTC.

The chain carries TRBV7-9 and TRBJ2-1; 7 bases agree with TRBD2. The germline gives CDR1 SEHNR, CDR2 FQNEAQ (reference sequence). The length of the CDR3 is 14 residues. The V and J ends lost 5 bases and 7 bases, in that order; junction bases with no gene match: 8. The CDR3 spells CASSPPGGLNEQFF. CDR3 sequence (DNA): TGTGCCAGCAGCCCCCCCGGGGGACTAAATGAGCAGTTCTTC. Drawing the rest from reference TRBV7-9 and TRBJ2-1, the complete variable domain is DTGVSQNPRHKITKRGQNVTFRCDPISEHNRLYWYRQTLGQGPEFLTYFQNEAQLEKSRLLSDRFSAERPKGSFSTLEIQRTEQGDSAMYLCASSPPGGLNEQFFGPGTRLTVL.

This rearrangement joins TRBV9 to TRBJ2-5; no clear D gene. Trimming stripped 0 bases from V and 2 bases from J, with 14 bases between. This CDR3 region has 16 residues. Germline loops: CDR1 SGDLS, CDR2 YYNGEE. CDR3 DNA: TGTGCCAGCAGCGTAGTGGCGGCCGGTGCTCAAGAGACCCAGTACTTC. Translated: CASSVVAAGAQETQYF.

The V and J genes are TRBV27 and TRBJ2-1; TRBD1 matches at 10 bases. J gave up 7 bases and V 3 bases, and 6 bases lay outside the gene matches. Germline V gives CDR1 MNHEY, CDR2 SMNVEV (reference sequence). The CDR3 contains 15 residues. The CDR3 coding sequence is TGTGCCAGCAGTTTGGAGGGACAGGGGAGGAATGAGCAGTTCTTC. Its translation: CASSLEGQGRNEQFF.

This chain joins TRBV5-4 and TRBJ2-1; 7 nucleotides agree with TRBD2. This CDR3 spans 14 amino acids. J was trimmed by 8 bases and V by 4 bases; bases with no gene match: 9. In germline, CDR1 is SGHNT, CDR2 YYREEE (reference sequence). The CDR3 loop is CASSIKRGGDEQFF. DNA for the CDR3: TGTGCCAGCAGCATAAAGCGGGGAGGCGATGAGCAGTTCTTC.

This chain's CDR3 is CASSFQGGETQYF. The CDR3 DNA reads as TGTGCCAGCAGCTTTCAGGGGGGAGAGACCCAGTACTTC. This chain uses TRBV5-4 with TRBJ2-5, with D possibly being TRBD1 (7 bases). Trimming removed 2 bases at V and 4 bases at J, with 9 bases between. The CDR3 contains 13 residues. Germline V gene sequence: CDR1 SGHNT, CDR2 YYREEE (reference sequence). The entire variable domain, with the rest obtained from reference TRBV5-4 and TRBJ2-5, is as follows: ETGVTQSPTHLIKTRGQQVTLRCSSQSGHNTVSWYQQALGQGPQFIFQYYREEENGRGNFPPRFSGLQFPNYSSELNVNALELDDSALYLCASSFQGGETQYFGPGTRLLVL.

The chain has TRBV19 and TRBJ1-1, with D unclear. CDR1 LNHDA and CDR2 SQIVND come from the germline V gene (reference sequence). Trimming stripped 3 bases from V and 1 base from J, with 6 bases between. This CDR3 region has 13 residues. The CDR3, as DNA: TGTGCCAGTAGTATGGAGGGGAACACTGAAGCTTTCTTT. Protein product: CASSMEGNTEAFF. Full variable domain (missing parts from reference TRBV19 and TRBJ1-1): DGGITQSPKYLFRKEGQNVTLSCEQNLNHDAMYWYRQDPGQGLRLIYYSQIVNDFQKGDIAEGYSVSREKKESFPLTVTSAQKNPTAFYLCASSMEGNTEAFFGQGTRLTVV.

The V and J genes are TRBV2 and TRBJ1-2; D not certain. This CDR3 contains 14 residues. CDR1 and CDR2 (germline): SNHLY, FYNNEI. V was shortened by 1 base and J by 7 bases, with 13 bases between the two germline ends. CDR3 loop: CASSEVQEGGGYTF. The CDR3, as DNA: TGTGCCAGCAGTGAAGTCCAAGAGGGTGGTGGCTACACCTTC. Filled out from reference TRBV2 and TRBJ1-2, the complete variable domain reads EPEVTQTPSHQVTQMGQEVILRCVPISNHLYFYWYRQILGQKVEFLVSFYNNEISEKSEIFDDQFSVERPDGSNFTLKIRSTKLEDSAMYFCASSEVQEGGGYTFGSGTRLTVV.

The V and J genes are TRBV6-6 and TRBJ1-5; D unresolved. Germline CDR1 reads MNHNY; CDR2 reads SVGAGI (reference sequence). The ends were cut back, 11 bases at V and 1 base at J, with 15 bases in the middle. This CDR3 region has 14 residues. In DNA form, the CDR3 reads TGTGCCTCAATTGACCAGGCAAGCAATCAGCCCCAGCATTTT. This codes for CASIDQASNQPQHF.

A word on this clone: An end of the junction differs from the germline gene, which may be a read error. The chain uses TRBV29-1 and TRBJ2-2, with a weak D call TRBD1 (6 bases). The germline V gene has CDR1 SQVTM and CDR2 ANQGSEA. The CDR3 spans 16 residues. The chain's CDR3 is CSVEGQDRAKTGELFF. The CDR3, as DNA: TGCAGCGTCGAAGGCCAGGACAGAGCTAAGACCGGGGAGCTGTTTTTT.

The chain joins TRBV5-1 to TRBJ2-5, with 11 bases identical to TRBD2. The germline V gene has CDR1 SGHRS and CDR2 YFSETQ. The V and J ends lost 0 bases and 4 bases, in that order; junction bases with no gene match: 5. This CDR3 has 16 amino acids. The CDR3 bases are TGCGCCAGCAGCTTGGAGGCTAGCGGGGGGTCAGAGACCCAGTACTTC. Its translation is CASSLEASGGSETQYF.

This rearrangement joins TRBV2 to TRBJ2-7, with TRBD1 matching over 8 bases. The CDR3 contains 12 residues. Trimming took 5 bases from V and 7 from J; bases not matched to a gene: 4. Germline V lookup: CDR1 SNHLY, CDR2 FYNNEI. The CDR3 DNA reads TGTGCCAGCAGTCGGACAGGGAGTGAGCAGTACTTC. Translation: CASSRTGSEQYF.

V and J are TRBV7-9 and TRBJ2-3; no definite D call. V lost 5 bases to trimming and J lost 5 bases, with 17 bases between them. This CDR3 comprises 15 residues. Looked up from germline, CDR1 is SEHNR and CDR2 is FQNEAQ (reference sequence). The CDR3 is CASSPGGLVGDTQYF. CDR3 coding DNA: TGTGCCAGCAGCCCCGGCGGTCTGGTCGGAGATACGCAGTATTTT.

The V call is TRBV6-5, the J call TRBJ1-1; D perhaps matches TRBD1 (6 bases). The length of the CDR3 is 14 residues. Trimming removed 2 bases from V and 4 bases from J, with 11 bases in between. CDR1 and CDR2 from the germline V gene are MNHEY and SVGAGI. CDR3 coding DNA: TGTGCCAGCAGTTACCAACAGGGAGCCACTGAAGCTTTCTTT. Protein: CASSYQQGATEAFF.

This chain uses TRBV19 with TRBJ2-7; D might be TRBD1 (5 bases). CDR3 length: 16 residues. V was pared by 5 bases and J by 0 bases, with 17 bases between. The germline CDR1 and CDR2 sequences are LNHDA and SQIVND (reference sequence). In nucleotides, the CDR3 is TGTGCCAGTAGTGCGACGATAACAGGCAACTCCTACGAGCAGTACTTC. The encoded protein is CASSATITGNSYEQYF.

This clone was counted once. The V call is TRBV7-9, the J call TRBJ2-7, with D maybe TRBD1 (5 bases). V lost 0 bases and J lost 4, with 13 bases in between. The CDR3 runs to 15 residues. CDR1 is SEHNR and CDR2 is FQNEAQ in the germline V gene (reference sequence). This CDR3 reads CASSLADIGVYEQYF. CDR3 DNA sequence: TGTGCCAGCAGCTTAGCGGACATTGGGGTATACGAGCAGTACTTC. The complete variable domain, with remaining parts taken from reference TRBV7-9 and TRBJ2-7, reads DTGVSQNPRHKITKRGQNVTFRCDPISEHNRLYWYRQTLGQGPEFLTYFQNEAQLEKSRLLSDRFSAERPKGSFSTLEIQRTEQGDSAMYLCASSLADIGVYEQYFGPGTRLTVT.

This clone was seen just once. The chain carries TRBV6-1 and TRBJ1-5; no definite D call. Germline V lookup: CDR1 MNHNS, CDR2 SASEGT. Deletions cut 3 bases from V and 2 bases from J, with 14 bases between. There are 16 residues in the CDR3. The CDR3, as DNA: TGTGCCAGCAGTGACAGAACTAATATTGGCAATCAGCCCCAGCATTTT. This encodes CASSDRTNIGNQPQHF.

J is TRBJ1-2 and V is TRBV29-1; TRBD1 matches at 9 bases. The CDR3 sequence is 14 residues long. CDR1 is SQVTM, CDR2 ANQGSEA, per germline. The V and J ends lost 0 bases and 4 bases, in that order; junction bases with no gene match: 3. The CDR3 DNA reads TGCAGCGTTGAAGAGGGACAGGGCCTCTATGGCTACACCTTC. As protein: CSVEEGQGLYGYTF.

The chain couples TRBV5-1 to TRBJ1-6; 7 bases are shared with TRBD1. The CDR3 sequence is 15 residues long. CDR1 is SGHRS, CDR2 YFSETQ, per germline. J was trimmed by 6 bases and V by 1 base; bases with no gene match: 4. The DNA of the CDR3 is TGCGCCAGCAGCTTGTGGCCAGGGGGTAATTCACCCCTCCACTTT. Its translation: CASSLWPGGNSPLHF. Supplemented by reference TRBV5-1 and TRBJ1-6, the full variable domain reads KAGVTQTPRYLIKTRGQQVTLSCSPISGHRSVSWYQQTPGQGLQFLFEYFSETQRNKGNFPGRFSGRQFSNSRSEMNVSTLELGDSALYLCASSLWPGGNSPLHFGNGTRLTVT.

The chain has TRBV2 and TRBJ2-5, with D perhaps matching TRBD2 (6 bases). CDR1 is SNHLY, CDR2 FYNNEI, per germline. This CDR3 has 17 residues. Trimming removed 0 bases from V and 2 bases from J, with 16 bases in between. The CDR3 DNA reads TGTGCCAGCAGTGAAGCGCTTTCGGGGCGGGGACAAGAGACCCAGTACTTC. Amino acid sequence: CASSEALSGRGQETQYF. The full variable domain, with the rest looked up from reference TRBV2 and TRBJ2-5, is EPEVTQTPSHQVTQMGQEVILRCVPISNHLYFYWYRQILGQKVEFLVSFYNNEISEKSEIFDDQFSVERPDGSNFTLKIRSTKLEDSAMYFCASSEALSGRGQETQYFGPGTRLLVL.

The V call is TRBV7-4, the J call TRBJ1-2; TRBD1 matches at 7 bases. Germline trimming cut 5 bases from V and 11 bases from J; bases unmatched to any gene: 14. The germline V gene encodes CDR1 SGHVT and CDR2 SQSDAQ. The CDR3 spans 14 residues. The CDR3 region has the DNA TGTGCCAGCAGCCTAAACCGGACAGGCCCGAGGTACACCTTC. Translated: CASSLNRTGPRYTF.